These 25 T cell receptor beta chains were sequenced from one sample in a study of control samples from healthy donors and cancer patients. Generated by immunoSEQ multiplex PCR, the TCRdb table keeps only in-frame clones and is missing some. Seen here are 75,000 to 95,000 clones, less than 85% observed once, and the top ten hold over 30%. The sequenced material came from PBMCs. Receptors were obtained from a man aged 70-80 years with lung cancer.

The rearrangement uses TRBV20-1 and TRBJ1-3, with D unresolved. V was trimmed by 3 bases and J by 7 bases, leaving 13 bases between them. The CDR3 runs to 13 residues. From germline, CDR1 is DFQATT and CDR2 SNEGSKA (reference sequence). CDR3: CSASATLANTIYF. The CDR3 bases are TGCAGTGCTAGTGCTACTCTTGCGAACACCATATATTTT.

This clone turned up a few times. This chain links TRBV11-2 with TRBJ1-2; D gene ambiguous. The CDR3 is 11 amino acids. Germline V gene sequence: CDR1 SGHAT, CDR2 FQNNGV. V lost 5 bases, J lost 8 bases, and 9 bases lay in between. CDR3 loop: CASSAFQGYTF. The CDR3 coding sequence is TGTGCCAGCAGCGCTTTTCAGGGCTACACCTTC.

The chain is built from TRBV24-1 and TRBJ2-3, with TRBD1 matching 7 bases. The junction had 6 bases not matched to a gene; V was cut back by 4 bases and J by 6 bases. This CDR3 region has 14 residues. Per germline, CDR1 KGHDR and CDR2 SFDVKD. CDR3: CATSEAGGLDTQYF. The CDR3, as DNA: TGTGCCACCAGTGAAGCAGGGGGTTTGGATACGCAGTATTTT.

The rearrangement uses TRBV12-3 or TRBV12-4 and TRBJ2-7; the D is unclear. This CDR3 is built from 13 residues. V lost 6 bases and J 3 bases, leaving 12 bases between the germline ends. The DNA of the CDR3 is TGTGCCAGCAGCCCCGGCACCCACTACGAGCAGTACTTC. Its translation: CASSPGTHYEQYF.

This chain uses TRBV7-3 with TRBJ1-1; 9 positions match TRBD1. CDR1 and CDR2 from the germline V gene are SGHTA and FQGTGA. The V segment lost 1 base and the J segment 0 bases; nucleotides outside the gene matches: 3. The CDR3 spans 16 residues. The CDR3 spells CASSLMGQGMNTEAFF. CDR3 sequence (DNA): TGTGCCAGCAGCTTAATGGGACAGGGCATGAACACTGAAGCTTTCTTT.

J is TRBJ2-3 and V is TRBV6-5; TRBD2 agrees at 7 bases. Germline CDR1 MNHEY, CDR2 SVGAGI. The CDR3 runs 14 residues. V dropped 6 bases and J dropped 2; count of bases not matched to a gene: 5. CDR3 protein: CASRMGGVTDTQYF. CDR3 coding DNA: TGTGCCAGCAGGATGGGGGGGGTCACAGATACGCAGTATTTT.

The chain joins TRBV11-2 to TRBJ2-1, with D possibly TRBD1 on 6 matching bases. Trimming pared 0 bases from V and 9 bases from J, leaving 15 bases between. Germline V CDR1 and CDR2: SGHAT, FQNNGV. The CDR3 contains 15 residues. This CDR3 is CASSLEGALTGEQFF. CDR3 in DNA: TGTGCCAGCAGCTTAGAGGGGGCGTTGACGGGTGAGCAGTTCTTC.

J is TRBJ2-2 and V is TRBV24-1; no definite D call. The V end lost 5 bases, the J end lost 5 bases, and 11 bases lay between the germline ends. The CDR3 extends over 14 amino acids. Per germline, CDR1 KGHDR and CDR2 SFDVKD. For the CDR3, the DNA is TGTGCCACCAGTGTCCGGCAGGCTACCGGGGAGCTGTTTTTT. Residues: CATSVRQATGELFF.

The CDR3 reads CASSDRAAGELFF. The CDR3 DNA follows: TGCGCCAGCAGTGATAGGGCGGCCGGGGAGCTGTTTTTT. This sequence joins TRBV10-1 and TRBJ2-2; D remains unclear. This CDR3 comprises 13 residues. CDR1 WNHNN and CDR2 SYGVQD come from the germline V gene (reference sequence). V was trimmed by 3 bases and J by 6 bases, leaving 8 bases between them.

This clone was observed a handful of times. This rearrangement joins TRBV2 to TRBJ2-7; D is ambiguous. V lost 5 bases, J lost 8 bases, and 10 bases lay in between. The CDR3 is made up of 11 amino acids. Germline V gives CDR1 SNHLY, CDR2 FYNNEI. The DNA of the CDR3 is TGTGCCAGCAGTAGGACGGAGAAGCAGTACTTC. It encodes CASSRTEKQYF.

The gene calls are TRBV6-5 and TRBJ1-3, with 11 bases identical to TRBD1. The CDR3 covers 15 residues. Trimming cost V 6 bases and J 4 bases; bases outside gene matches: 5. Germline values: CDR1 MNHEY, CDR2 SVGAGI. In DNA, the CDR3 is TGTGCCAGCAGCCAGGGACAGGGGGGAGGAAACACCATATATTTT. Encoded protein: CASSQGQGGGNTIYF.

The chain joins TRBV4-2 to TRBJ1-2; D unresolved. V dropped 0 bases and J dropped 3 bases, with 5 bases sitting between them. This CDR3 has 13 amino acids. CDR1 and CDR2 (germline): LGHNA, YNFKEQ. Here the CDR3 reads CASSQEIDYGYTF. The DNA of the CDR3 is TGTGCCAGCAGCCAAGAGATCGACTATGGCTACACCTTC.

CDR3 nucleotides: TGCGCCAGCAGCCAAGATTTTGGGAACAATGAGCAGTTCTTC. Amino acids: CASSQDFGNNEQFF. V usage is TRBV4-3 and J usage is TRBJ2-1; D is unclear. V was shortened by 0 bases and J by 5 bases, with 8 bases between the two germline ends. CDR1 and CDR2 (germline): LGHNA, YSLEER. The CDR3 contains 14 residues.

V gene TRBV5-1 combines with J gene TRBJ1-5; maybe TRBD1 (6 bases). The length of the CDR3 is 13 residues. Trimming pared 4 bases from V and 7 bases from J, leaving 12 bases between. Germline CDR1 reads SGHRS; CDR2 reads YFSETQ. The CDR3 DNA sequence: TGCGCCAGCAGCAAGGGGGGAGGCCAGCCCCAGCATTTT. It codes for CASSKGGGQPQHF.

This clone was seen only once. The chain carries TRBV29-1 and TRBJ2-7; perhaps TRBD1 as D (5 bases). The V and J ends lost 7 bases and 3 bases respectively, with 10 bases between them. CDR3 size: 11 residues. CDR1 is SQVTM and CDR2 is ANQGSEA in the germline V gene. CDR3 region: CSGQGVYEQYF. The CDR3 region has the DNA TGCAGCGGCCAGGGCGTCTACGAGCAGTACTTC.

J is TRBJ2-3 and V is TRBV19, with D hard to call. V dropped 4 bases and J dropped 1 base, with 6 bases sitting between them. From germline, CDR1 is LNHDA and CDR2 SQIVND (reference sequence). This CDR3 is 13 amino acids long. CDR3 bases: TGTGCCAGTAGTAGTTACCGCACAGATACGCAGTATTTT. It translates to CASSSYRTDTQYF.

The rearrangement links TRBV6-2 or TRBV6-3 to TRBJ2-1; TRBD2 aligns across 7 bases. Germline-derived CDR1 and CDR2 are MNHEY and SVGEGT. CDR3 length: 17 amino acids. V dropped 4 bases and J dropped 4; count of bases not matched to a gene: 13. The chain's CDR3 is CASSSSTAGRAYNEQFF. CDR3 nucleotide sequence: TGTGCCAGCAGTTCTTCTACAGCGGGGAGGGCGTACAATGAGCAGTTCTTC.

This clone was counted only a few times. The genes are TRBV4-1 and TRBJ2-7; 9 nucleotides align to TRBD1. With 4 bases clipped from V and 4 bases from J, the junction kept 8 bases outside the gene matches. Per germline, CDR1 MGHRA and CDR2 YSYEKL. CDR3 length: 15 amino acids. The CDR3 coding sequence is TGCGCCAGCAGCCTAGACGCCGGGACAGGGTACGAGCAGTACTTC. This codes for CASSLDAGTGYEQYF.

The V and J genes are TRBV27 and TRBJ2-1; 8 nucleotides agree with TRBD2. Germline V CDR1 and CDR2: MNHEY, SMNVEV (reference sequence). The J segment lost 5 bases and the V segment lost 11 bases, leaving 8 bases of the junction unmatched. This CDR3 has 13 residues. CDR3 bases: TGTGCCGCACGGGGGGGCCTAAACAATGAGCAGTTCTTC. It is translated as CAARGGLNNEQFF.

The sample holds one count of this clone. This chain joins TRBV21-1 and TRBJ2-6; the D call TRBD1 from the table was never checked on the DNA. TRBV21-1 is given as a pseudogene. CDR3 length: 19 amino acids. CDR3: CASSPPGQPHPSGANVLTF. CDR3 DNA sequence: TGTGCCAGCAGCCCGCCAGGACAGCCCCACCCTTCTGGGGCCAACGTCCTGACTTTC.

The chain is built from TRBV19 and TRBJ1-5; 9 positions agree with TRBD1. Germline V lookup: CDR1 LNHDA, CDR2 SQIVND (reference sequence). Trimming took 5 bases from V and 7 from J; bases not matched to a gene: 9. There are 15 residues in the CDR3. As DNA, the CDR3 is TGTGCCAGTAGTCGGGACAGGGCGGGGACCCAGCCCCAGCATTTT. This encodes CASSRDRAGTQPQHF. Based on the CDR3 plus reference TRBV19 and TRBJ1-5, the full variable domain is DGGITQSPKYLFRKEGQNVTLSCEQNLNHDAMYWYRQDPGQGLRLIYYSQIVNDFQKGDIAEGYSVSREKKESFPLTVTSAQKNPTAFYLCASSRDRAGTQPQHFGDGTRLSIL.

This chain joins TRBV28 and TRBJ1-2; D is ambiguous. Germline-derived CDR1 and CDR2 are MDHEN and SYDVKM. V dropped 3 bases and J dropped 1 base, with 12 bases sitting between them. There are 15 residues in the CDR3. The CDR3 loop is CASSFSGTHNYGYTF. The CDR3 DNA is TGTGCCAGCAGTTTTTCTGGCACCCATAACTATGGCTACACCTTC.

This clone was recorded only once. The chain combines TRBV30 with TRBJ2-3, with 7 bases lining up with TRBD2. Germline CDR1 and CDR2: GTSNPN and SVGIG (reference sequence). V lost 7 bases to trimming and J lost 2 bases; unmatched junction nucleotides: 9. This CDR3 spans 14 amino acids. This CDR3 reads CASQRGPFTDTQYF. In DNA, the CDR3 is TGTGCCTCCCAGCGGGGACCCTTCACAGATACGCAGTATTTT.

The V gene is TRBV7-7, the J gene TRBJ2-1; 8 nucleotides align to TRBD2. Germline trimming cut 5 bases from V and 5 bases from J; bases unmatched to any gene: 8. The CDR3 runs to 15 residues. Germline V gene lookup returns CDR1 SSHAT and CDR2 FNYEAQ (reference sequence). CDR3 nucleotides: TGTGCCAGCAGCCTGCGGGGGGCCCCCGACAATGAGCAGTTCTTC. Protein sequence: CASSLRGAPDNEQFF.

This sequence joins TRBV7-2 and TRBJ2-7; D call uncertain. Germline lookup yields CDR1 SGHTA and CDR2 FQGNSA. Trimming took 5 bases from V and 6 from J, leaving 14 bases between them. The CDR3 totals 13 residues. This CDR3 reads CASSPGPASEQYF. The CDR3 nucleotides read TGTGCCAGCAGCCCCGGACCAGCGTCCGAGCAGTACTTC.